A selection of T cell receptor beta chains follows, all from one sample in a study of blood T cell repertoires in COVID-19. The data were produced by immunoSEQ multiplex PCR, yet TCRdb's version contains in-frame clones alone and is incomplete. The repertoire holds hundreds of thousands of clones, with around 89% as singletons. Sequenced material: peripheral blood. The receptors derive from a man in his forties with acute or convalescent COVID-19. The CDR3 runs from the conserved cysteine through the conserved F or W. The D gene is left open where the match is weak. Not all rows give a size; the values are once, few, many and, for expanded clones, a class.

TRBJ2-7 | TRBV15 | - | once | TGTGCCACCAGCAAGGAGGTACAGCGCCTCGAGCAGTACTTC | CATSKEVQRLEQYF
TRBJ2-7 | TRBV7-9 | - | - | TGTGCCAGCAGCCGTTCCCAGGGGCGGTCCTCCTACGAGCAGTACTTC | CASSRSQGRSSYEQYF
TRBJ1-1 | TRBV9 | TRBD1 | - | TGTGCCAGCAGCGGAACAGGGGGCCCTCCCTTGAACACTGAAGCTTTCTTT | CASSGTGGPPLNTEAFF
TRBJ2-7 | TRBV19 | - | once | TGTGCCAGTAGTATAGTATACCCCCAGGAGCAGTACTTC | CASSIVYPQEQYF
TRBJ1-5 | TRBV15 | - | - | TGTGCCACCAGCGACAGCGCAGGTTTGCCCCAGCATTTT | CATSDSAGLPQHF
TRBJ1-1 | TRBV2 | - | - | TGTGGAAGTAGGGGTAGGGGGAAAGCTTTCTTT | CGSRGRGKAFF
TRBJ2-5 | TRBV29-1 | TRBD1 | - | TGCAGCGTTTTCGACAGGGGGCGGGAAGAGACCCAGTACTTC | CSVFDRGREETQYF
TRBJ2-5 | TRBV12-5 | TRBD2 | once | TGTGCTAGTGGTATCGGACTAGCGGGGGCGGAGACCCAGTACTTC | CASGIGLAGAETQYF
TRBJ1-3 | TRBV2 | TRBD1 | - | TGTGCCAGCAGTGTCACAGGGGCTGGAAACACCATATATTTT | CASSVTGAGNTIYF
TRBJ1-1 | TRBV3-1/TRBV3-2 | - | - | TGTGCCAGCAGCCAAATATACCCGGGGACTGAAGCTTTCTTT | CASSQIYPGTEAFF
TRBJ1-2 | TRBV27 | - | - | TGTGCCAGCAGTTTATCGGGCAGTGACGGCTACACCTTC | CASSLSGSDGYTF
TRBJ1-5 | TRBV6-5 | - | few | TGTGCCAGCAGTTACACCCCAGGATCAAATCAGCCCCAGCATTTT | CASSYTPGSNQPQHF
TRBJ2-1 | TRBV29-1 | - | - | TGCAGCGTTGGCAGCGGAGAGCAGTTCTTC | CSVGSGEQFF
TRBJ1-2 | TRBV28 | TRBD1 | - | TGTGCCAGCAGCCCCGACAGGGTGGGCTACACCTTC | CASSPDRVGYTF
TRBJ2-2 | TRBV25-1 | - | - | TGTGCCAGCAGTGAATATAAGGGGTTAACCGGGGAGCTGTTTTTT | CASSEYKGLTGELFF
TRBJ1-5 | TRBV5-1 | - | medium-sized | TGCGCCAGCAGCACGGTCGGGGGTAATCAGCCCCAGCATTTT | CASSTVGGNQPQHF
TRBJ1-5 | TRBV7-8 | - | - | TGTGCCAGCAGCCCAGTGCAGGGGAATCAGCCCCAGCATTTT | CASSPVQGNQPQHF
TRBJ1-2 | TRBV7-9 | - | - | TGTGCCAGCAGTATACTAGGGGGAGAGGACTATGGCTACACCTTC | CASSILGGEDYGYTF
TRBJ1-2 | TRBV4-1 | TRBD1 | - | TGCGCCAGCAGCCAAGGATGGGACAGACCCTATGGCTACACCTTC | CASSQGWDRPYGYTF
TRBJ1-2 | TRBV30 | - | - | TGTGCCTGGAGTGTAACGGGTAACTATGGCTACACCTTC | CAWSVTGNYGYTF
TRBJ2-1 | TRBV29-1 | - | - | TGCAGCCCCCGGGTGTCAAATGAGCAGTTCTTC | CSPRVSNEQFF
TRBJ1-4 | TRBV6-1 | TRBD1 | once | TGTGCCAGCAGTGAAAACAGGGGAACTGAAAAACTGTTTTTT | CASSENRGTEKLFF